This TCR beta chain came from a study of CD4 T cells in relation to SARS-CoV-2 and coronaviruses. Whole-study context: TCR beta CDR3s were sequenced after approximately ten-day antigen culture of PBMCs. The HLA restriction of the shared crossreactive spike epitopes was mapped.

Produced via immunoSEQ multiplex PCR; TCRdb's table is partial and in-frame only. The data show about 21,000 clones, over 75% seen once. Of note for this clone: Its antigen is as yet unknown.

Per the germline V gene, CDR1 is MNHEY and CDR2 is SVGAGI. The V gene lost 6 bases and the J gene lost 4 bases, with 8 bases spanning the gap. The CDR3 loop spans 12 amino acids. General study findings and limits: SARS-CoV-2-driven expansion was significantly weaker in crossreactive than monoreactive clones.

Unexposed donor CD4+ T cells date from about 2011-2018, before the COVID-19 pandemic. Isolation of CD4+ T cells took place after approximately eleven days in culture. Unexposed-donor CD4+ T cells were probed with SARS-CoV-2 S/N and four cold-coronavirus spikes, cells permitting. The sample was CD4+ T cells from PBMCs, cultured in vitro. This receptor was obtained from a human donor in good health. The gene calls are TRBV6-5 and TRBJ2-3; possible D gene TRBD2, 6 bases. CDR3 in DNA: TGTGCCAGCAGCGGGGGAGCAGATACGCAGTATTTT. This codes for CASSGGADTQYF.